This T cell receptor beta chain was recorded in a study of T cells after yellow fever vaccination. Across the whole study: Low-cell-number fractions underwent preparation using SMART-Seq v4 Ultra Low Input. Points from the study as a whole: Detected again after the booster were most primary-vaccination clones, at about 96% CD4 and around 91% CD8. FACS-sorted repertoires might harbor abundant contaminating clonotypes from the bulk population.

As for this clonotype: Its antigen is undetermined.

It was through 5'RACE template switching that TCR cDNA was made, with a universal primer site and UMIs added. TCRdb recomputed calls from the 5' RACE reads with MiXCR, one row per CDR3 protein. The sample has a few hundred thousand distinct CDR3 sequences, 17% seen once. V lost 1 base, J lost 2 bases, and 12 bases lay in between. CDR3 length equals 15 residues. Germline V gene sequence: CDR1 SGHRS, CDR2 YFSETQ. This receptor was identified in a man aged 18 to 30 who received the YFV17D yellow fever vaccine. Specimen: PBMCs, collected roughly 5 days after the first yellow fever vaccination. The genes are TRBV5-1 and TRBJ2-5, with a possible D match to TRBD1 (5 bases). The CDR3: CASSLLVRTQETQYF. The DNA for the CDR3 is TGCGCCAGCAGCTTGCTCGTCCGGACACAAGAGACCCAGTACTTC.